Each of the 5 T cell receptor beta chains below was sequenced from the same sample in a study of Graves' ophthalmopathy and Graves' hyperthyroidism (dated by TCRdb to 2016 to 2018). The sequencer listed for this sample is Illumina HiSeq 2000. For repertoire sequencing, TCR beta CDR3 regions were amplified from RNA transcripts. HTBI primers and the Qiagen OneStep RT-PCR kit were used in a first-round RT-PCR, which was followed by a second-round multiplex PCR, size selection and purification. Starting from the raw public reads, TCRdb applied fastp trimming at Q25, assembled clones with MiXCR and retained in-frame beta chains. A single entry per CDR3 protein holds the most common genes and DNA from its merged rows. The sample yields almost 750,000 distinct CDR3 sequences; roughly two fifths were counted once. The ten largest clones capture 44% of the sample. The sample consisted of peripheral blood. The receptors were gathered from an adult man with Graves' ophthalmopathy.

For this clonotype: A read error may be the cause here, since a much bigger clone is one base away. The CDR3 reads CASSRQDNQPQHF. CDR3 coding DNA: TGTGCCAGCAGCCGACAGGACAATCAGCCCCAGCATTTT. The V call is TRBV24-1, the J call TRBJ1-5; D is possibly TRBD1 (6 bases). The germline gives CDR1 KGHDR, CDR2 SFDVKD. V was pared by 11 bases and J by 3 bases, with 13 bases between. The CDR3 spans 13 residues.

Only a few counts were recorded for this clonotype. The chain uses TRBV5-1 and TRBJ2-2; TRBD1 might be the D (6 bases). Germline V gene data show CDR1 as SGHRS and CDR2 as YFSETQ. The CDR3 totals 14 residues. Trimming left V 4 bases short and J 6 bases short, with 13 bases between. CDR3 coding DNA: TGCGCCAGCAGCCGGAGAGGGGGTTCCGGGGAGCTGTTTTTT. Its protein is CASSRRGGSGELFF.

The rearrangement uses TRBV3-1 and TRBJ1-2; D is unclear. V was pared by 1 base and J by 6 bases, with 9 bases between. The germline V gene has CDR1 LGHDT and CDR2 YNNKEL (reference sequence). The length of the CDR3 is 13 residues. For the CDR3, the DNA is TGTGCCAGCAGCCAAGGGGCTACTGATGGCTACACCTTC. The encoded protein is CASSQGATDGYTF.

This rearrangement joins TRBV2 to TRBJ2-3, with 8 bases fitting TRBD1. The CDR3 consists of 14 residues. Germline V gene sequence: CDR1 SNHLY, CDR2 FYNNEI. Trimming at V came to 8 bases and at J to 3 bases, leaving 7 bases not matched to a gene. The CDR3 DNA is TGTGCCAGCCGGAGACAGGGGACAACAGATACGCAGTATTTT. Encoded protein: CASRRQGTTDTQYF.

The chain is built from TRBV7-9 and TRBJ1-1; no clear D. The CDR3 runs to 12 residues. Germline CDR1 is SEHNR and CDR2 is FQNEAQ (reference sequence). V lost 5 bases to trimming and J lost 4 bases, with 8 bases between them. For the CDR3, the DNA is TGTGCCAGCAGCCCGTCGAGCACTGAAGCTTTCTTT. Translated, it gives CASSPSSTEAFF. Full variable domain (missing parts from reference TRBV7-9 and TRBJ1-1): DTGVSQNPRHKITKRGQNVTFRCDPISEHNRLYWYRQTLGQGPEFLTYFQNEAQLEKSRLLSDRFSAERPKGSFSTLEIQRTEQGDSAMYLCASSPSSTEAFFGQGTRLTVV.